These 14 T cell receptor beta chains came from one sample sequenced in a study of blood T cell repertoires in COVID-19. Assay used: immunoSEQ multiplex PCR; TCRdb lists only in-frame clones, some missing. The sample records a few hundred thousand clones, about 87% being singletons. The sequenced material came from PBMCs or T cells enriched from blood (not recorded which). The source of these receptors is a woman in her 50s who had recovered from COVID-19.

The rearrangement uses TRBV4-2 and TRBJ2-4; 13 bases match TRBD2. The germline V gene has CDR1 LGHNA and CDR2 YNFKEQ. Trimming at V came to 1 base and at J to 8 bases, leaving 8 bases not matched to a gene. The CDR3 covers 17 residues. In DNA form, the CDR3 reads TGTGCCAGCAGCCAAGCCGCCAGACTAGCGGGAGGAGACATTCAGTACTTC. Its protein product is CASSQAARLAGGDIQYF.

J is TRBJ2-3 and V is TRBV7-9; tentative D call: TRBD2 (6 bases). Trimming removed 5 bases from V and 3 bases from J, with 9 bases in between. CDR1 and CDR2 from the germline V gene are SEHNR and FQNEAQ (reference sequence). The CDR3 runs 13 residues. As DNA, the CDR3 is TGTGCCAGCAGCAAAGGAGGGACAGATACGCAGTATTTT. Residues: CASSKGGTDTQYF.

In this sample, this clone turned up a few times. This sequence joins TRBV29-1 and TRBJ1-1; maybe TRBD1 (5 bases). Germline values: CDR1 SQVTM, CDR2 ANQGSEA. V was clipped by 7 bases and J by 5 bases, with 17 bases between them. The CDR3 extends over 13 amino acids. CDR3 residues: CSAVDLGGTEAFF. CDR3 in DNA: TGCAGCGCTGTGGACCTCGGGGGGACTGAAGCTTTCTTT.

J is TRBJ1-5 and V is TRBV28; possibly TRBD1 for D (5 bases). V gave up 2 bases and J gave up 0 bases, with 11 bases separating them. The CDR3 length is 16 residues. The germline gives CDR1 MDHEN, CDR2 SYDVKM. The CDR3 DNA reads TGTGCCAGCAGTTTAAGACAGATCAATAGCAATCAGCCCCAGCATTTT. Translated, it gives CASSLRQINSNQPQHF.

CDR3 DNA sequence: TGTGCCAGCAGCCAAGATTCGGGACTCCTATCGAACACCGGGGAGCTGTTTTTT. This gives the protein CASSQDSGLLSNTGELFF. The chain combines TRBV14 with TRBJ2-2; a possible D gene is TRBD2 (6 bases). Per germline, CDR1 SGHDN and CDR2 FVKESK. The germline V and J ends were trimmed by 0 bases and 0 bases, with 14 bases remaining between them. The CDR3 extends over 18 amino acids.

A word on this clone: The sample holds other DNA sequences that translate to the same CDR3. The rearrangement links TRBV11-1 to TRBJ1-1; 8 positions agree with TRBD1. This CDR3 region has 14 residues. Germline trimming cut 3 bases from V and 5 bases from J; bases unmatched to any gene: 5. Per the germline V gene, CDR1 is SGHAT and CDR2 is FQDESV (reference sequence). This CDR3 reads CASSLTGDGTEAFF. CDR3 DNA sequence: TGTGCCAGCAGCTTGACAGGGGATGGAACTGAAGCTTTCTTT. Supplemented by reference TRBV11-1 and TRBJ1-1, the full variable domain reads EAEVAQSPRYKITEKSQAVAFWCDPISGHATLYWYRQILGQGPELLVQFQDESVVDDSQLPKDRFSAERLKGVDSTLKIQPAELGDSAMYLCASSLTGDGTEAFFGQGTRLTVV.

The chain employs TRBV28 and TRBJ2-5; TRBD2 agrees at 9 bases. J gave up 7 bases and V 5 bases, and 23 bases lay outside the gene matches. Germline V gene sequence: CDR1 MDHEN, CDR2 SYDVKM. This CDR3 spans 19 amino acids. CDR3 sequence: CASSPETSGPSTRRGTQYF. The CDR3 coding sequence is TGTGCCAGCAGTCCCGAGACTAGCGGCCCATCCACAAGAAGGGGGACCCAGTACTTC. Full variable domain (rest looked up from reference TRBV28 and TRBJ2-5): DVKVTQSSRYLVKRTGEKVFLECVQDMDHENMFWYRQDPGLGLRLIYFSYDVKMKEKGDIPEGYSVSREKKERFSLILESASTNQTSMYLCASSPETSGPSTRRGTQYFGPGTRLLVL.

With regard to this clone: Additional DNA sequences in this sample encode the identical CDR3. This chain links TRBV7-2 with TRBJ1-5; a weak D match, TRBD1 (6 bases). The CDR3 has 13 residues. CDR1 and CDR2 from the germline V gene are SGHTA and FQGNSA. V was clipped by 4 bases and J by 4 bases, with 8 bases between them. The chain's CDR3 is CASSSQGNQPQHF. The CDR3 bases are TGTGCCAGCAGCTCGCAGGGGAATCAGCCCCAGCATTTT.

The chain links TRBV6-5 to TRBJ2-1, with TRBD2 matching 9 bases. Germline V CDR1 and CDR2: MNHEY, SVGAGI. The V segment lost 2 bases and the J segment 6 bases; nucleotides outside the gene matches: 5. The CDR3 spans 15 residues. The CDR3 bases are TGTGCCAGCAGTTACGGGCTAGCGGGACGCAATGAGCAGTTCTTC. It specifies CASSYGLAGRNEQFF.

This clone was recorded a few times. V is TRBV28 and J is TRBJ2-5, with 12 nucleotides matching TRBD1. This CDR3 contains 18 residues. Germline assignment: CDR1 MDHEN and CDR2 SYDVKM. V trimming: 6 bases; J trimming: 4 bases; junction bases outside the gene matches: 15. The CDR3 nucleotides read TGTGCCAGCAGCAACCTCCGGGACAGGGGGCGAGTCGGAGAGACCCAGTACTTC. This translates into CASSNLRDRGRVGETQYF.

The chain combines TRBV2 with TRBJ1-2; the D gene is possibly TRBD1 (6 bases). Trimming took off 7 bases at V and 8 bases at J, with 17 bases between the two ends. The CDR3 runs to 13 residues. The germline V gene encodes CDR1 SNHLY and CDR2 FYNNEI. CDR3 protein: CASIVRMRGGYTF. In nucleotides, the CDR3 is TGTGCCAGCATTGTCAGGATGAGGGGGGGCTACACCTTC.

This sequence joins TRBV9 and TRBJ1-4; tentatively, D is TRBD1 (6 bases). Germline lookup yields CDR1 SGDLS and CDR2 YYNGEE. The CDR3 runs 15 residues. Trimming removed 5 bases from V and 8 bases from J, with 19 bases in between. The CDR3 DNA reads TGTGCCAGCAGTGCTGGACGGACAGATAACGAAAAACTGTTTTTT. This sequence encodes CASSAGRTDNEKLFF.

The rearrangement joins TRBV29-1 to TRBJ1-1, with D maybe TRBD1 (6 bases). Germline V gives CDR1 SQVTM, CDR2 ANQGSEA. The length of the CDR3 is 16 residues. Trimming removed 0 bases at V and 3 bases at J, with 17 bases between. The CDR3 bases are TGCAGCGTTGAAGACAGGGGAGAAAAGGGGGACACTGAAGCTTTCTTT. Translating gives CSVEDRGEKGDTEAFF.

This clone was found a few times. CDR3 amino acids: CASSQVAGYYEQYF. CDR3 coding DNA: TGTGCCAGCAGCCAAGTGGCTGGTTACTACGAGCAGTACTTC. The chain links TRBV3-1 (or the pseudogene TRBV3-2) to TRBJ2-7; D unclear. Trimming took off 1 base at V and 3 bases at J, with 10 bases between the two ends. In germline, CDR1 is LGHDT, CDR2 YNNKEL (reference sequence). This CDR3 region has 14 residues.